This TCR beta chain was obtained from a study of blood T cell repertoires in COVID-19. On the study more broadly: Acute and convalescent COVID-19 samples came from the United States, Italy and Spain.

Original analysis: Researchers report that nucleated cell counts were estimated from reference gene primer amplification. Data came from immunoSEQ multiplex PCR; TCRdb stores just in-frame clones and leaves some out. V and J calls and clone size are copied from that table; D and trimming were computed from the DNA. Of roughly 290,000 clones in the sample, under 85% were seen once. The count of this clone is one. Patients at the Seattle site were enrolled during active infection and followed longitudinally. Input material: peripheral blood. The origin of this receptor is a human donor with COVID-19, enrolled during active disease. The donor label of this sample is uncertain.

CDR3 nucleotide sequence: TGTGCCAGCAGCCTCAGGGGGACTAGCACAGATACGCAGTATTTT. Its protein product is CASSLRGTSTDTQYF. The chain has TRBV11-2 and TRBJ2-3; a weak D match, TRBD1 (7 bases). V shed 5 bases and J shed 0 bases, with 12 bases lying between them. The V gene's germline CDR1 is SGHAT and CDR2 FQNNGV. The CDR3 runs to 15 residues.